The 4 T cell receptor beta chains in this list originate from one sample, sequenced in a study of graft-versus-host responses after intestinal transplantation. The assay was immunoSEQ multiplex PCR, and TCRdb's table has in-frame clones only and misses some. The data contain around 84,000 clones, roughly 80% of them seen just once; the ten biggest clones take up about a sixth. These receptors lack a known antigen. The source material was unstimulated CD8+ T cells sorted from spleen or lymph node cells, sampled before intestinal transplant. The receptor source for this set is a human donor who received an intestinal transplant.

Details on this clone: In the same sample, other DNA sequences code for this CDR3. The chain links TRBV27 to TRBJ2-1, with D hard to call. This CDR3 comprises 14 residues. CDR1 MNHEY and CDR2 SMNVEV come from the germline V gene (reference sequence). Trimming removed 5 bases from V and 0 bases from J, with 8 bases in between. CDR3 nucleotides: TGTGCCAGCAGTCCCGTGAGCTCCTACAATGAGCAGTTCTTC. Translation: CASSPVSSYNEQFF.

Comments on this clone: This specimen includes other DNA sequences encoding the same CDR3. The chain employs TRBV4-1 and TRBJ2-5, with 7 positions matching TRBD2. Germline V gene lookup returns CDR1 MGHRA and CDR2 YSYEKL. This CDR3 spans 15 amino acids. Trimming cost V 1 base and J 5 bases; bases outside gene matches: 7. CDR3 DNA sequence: TGCGCCAGCAGCCAAGCCCCCAGGGAGGGGGAGACCCAGTACTTC. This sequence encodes CASSQAPREGETQYF.

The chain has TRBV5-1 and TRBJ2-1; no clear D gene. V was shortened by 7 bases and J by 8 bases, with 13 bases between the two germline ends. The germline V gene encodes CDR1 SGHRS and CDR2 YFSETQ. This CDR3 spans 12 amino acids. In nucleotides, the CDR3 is TGCGCCAGCTTCGTCGTTTTCCATGAGCAGTTCTTC. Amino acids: CASFVVFHEQFF.

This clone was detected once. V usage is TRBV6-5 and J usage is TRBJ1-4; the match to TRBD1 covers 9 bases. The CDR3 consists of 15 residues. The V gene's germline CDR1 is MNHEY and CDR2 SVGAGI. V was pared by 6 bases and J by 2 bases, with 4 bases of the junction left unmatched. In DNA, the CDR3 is TGTGCCAGCAGAGAGACAGGGGGGACTAATGAAAAACTGTTTTTT. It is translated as CASRETGGTNEKLFF.